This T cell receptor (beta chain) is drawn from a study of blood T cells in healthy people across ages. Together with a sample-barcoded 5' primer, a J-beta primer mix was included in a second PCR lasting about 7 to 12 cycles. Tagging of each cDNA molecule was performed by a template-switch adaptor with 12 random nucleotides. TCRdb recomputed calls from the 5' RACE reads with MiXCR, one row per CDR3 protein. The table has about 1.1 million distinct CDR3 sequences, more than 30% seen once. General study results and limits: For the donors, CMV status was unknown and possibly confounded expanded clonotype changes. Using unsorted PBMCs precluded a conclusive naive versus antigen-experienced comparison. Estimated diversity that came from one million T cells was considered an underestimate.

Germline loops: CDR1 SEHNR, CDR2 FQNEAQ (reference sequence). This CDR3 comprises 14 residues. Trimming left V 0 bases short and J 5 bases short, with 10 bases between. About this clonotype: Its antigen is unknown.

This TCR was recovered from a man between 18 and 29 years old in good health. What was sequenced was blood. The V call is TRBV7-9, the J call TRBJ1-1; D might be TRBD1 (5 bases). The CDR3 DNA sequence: TGTGCCAGCAGCTTAGCGGGGGTGGGAACTGAAGCTTTCTTT. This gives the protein CASSLAGVGTEAFF. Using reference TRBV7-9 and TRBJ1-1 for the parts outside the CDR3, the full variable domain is DTGVSQNPRHKITKRGQNVTFRCDPISEHNRLYWYRQTLGQGPEFLTYFQNEAQLEKSRLLSDRFSAERPKGSFSTLEIQRTEQGDSAMYLCASSLAGVGTEAFFGQGTRLTVV.